The 2 T cell receptor beta chains presented below share a single source sample, sequenced in a study of blood T cell repertoires in COVID-19. Generated by immunoSEQ multiplex PCR, the TCRdb table keeps only in-frame clones and is missing some. The data contain 120,000 to 150,000 clones, approximately 84% of them singletons. Material for sequencing was PBMCs or T cells enriched from blood (not recorded which). These receptors all stem from a woman in her forties or fifties with acute COVID-19.

The gene calls are TRBV16 and TRBJ2-1; the D gene is possibly TRBD1 (6 bases). V lost 4 bases and J lost 3, with 10 bases in between. The CDR3 length is 14 residues. CDR1 and CDR2 (germline): KGHSY, FQNENV. CDR3 sequence (DNA): TGTGCCAGCAGCCCAAACAGGGACTACAATGAGCAGTTCTTC. Encoded protein: CASSPNRDYNEQFF.

This chain connects TRBV2 to TRBJ2-1; 8 positions match TRBD1. CDR1 is SNHLY, CDR2 FYNNEI, per germline. The CDR3 has 15 residues. V gave up 5 bases and J gave up 4 bases; unmatched junction bases: 7. In DNA, the CDR3 is TGTGCCAGCAGTTCCGGACAGGGTTGGTACAATGAGCAGTTCTTC. Translating gives CASSSGQGWYNEQFF. Full variable domain (outside the CDR3, taken from reference TRBV2 and TRBJ2-1): EPEVTQTPSHQVTQMGQEVILRCVPISNHLYFYWYRQILGQKVEFLVSFYNNEISEKSEIFDDQFSVERPDGSNFTLKIRSTKLEDSAMYFCASSSGQGWYNEQFFGPGTRLTVL.